One sample yielded the 18 T cell receptor beta chains listed below, sequenced in a study of vaccination and CD4 T cells after COVID-19 (dated by TCRdb to 2021 to 2024). No antigens are known for them. Libraries were made using PCR. The instrument was an Illumina iSeq 100. DNA from cultured CD4+ T cells underwent TCR sequencing with the Oncomine TCR Beta short-read assay at the Johns Hopkins FTIC core. TCRdb passed the public sequencing reads through fastp at Q25 and MiXCR, retaining productive beta sequences. Rows with a matching CDR3 protein are joined into one entry that keeps the most common DNA and genes. This sample has over 10,000 distinct CDR3 sequences in its table, and under 75% of those were observed once. Over 15% of the sample belongs to the ten largest clones. The treatment or condition label for this specimen denotes: roughly 10-day PBMC culture with coronavirus spike peptide pools or control peptides (ViraFEST assay).

The sample comprised CD4+ T cells from blood, cultured in vitro. The origin of the receptors is a human donor who had recovered from COVID-19.

This sequence joins TRBV29-1 and TRBJ1-1; 9 nucleotides line up with TRBD1. The germline gives CDR1 SQVTM, CDR2 ANQGSEA. The CDR3 length is 14 residues. Here the CDR3 reads CGLKQGAFNTEAFF. DNA for the CDR3: TGCGGACTAAAACAGGGGGCTTTTAACACTGAAGCTTTCTTT.

This chain connects TRBV6-1 to TRBJ1-2; TRBD1 matches 8 bases. V gave up 6 bases and J gave up 12 bases; unmatched junction bases: 12. This CDR3 is 13 amino acids long. The V gene's germline CDR1 is MNHNS and CDR2 SASEGT. This CDR3 reads CASRAPDREMHTF. CDR3 bases: TGTGCCAGCAGGGCGCCGGACAGGGAAATGCACACCTTC.

This chain links TRBV2 with TRBJ1-5; 11 nucleotides line up with TRBD1. This CDR3 region has 15 residues. After removal of 6 bases from V and 6 bases from J, the junction contained 7 bases not matched to a gene. CDR1 and CDR2 (germline): SNHLY, FYNNEI. CDR3 nucleotides: TGTGCCAGCAGCGCCGGGACAGGGGGAGGTCAGCCCCAGCATTTT. This codes for CASSAGTGGGQPQHF.

As DNA, the CDR3 is TGTGCCAGCAGTTCCTACCGGTGGACTTTGAGGGATGAGCAGTTCTTC. This sequence encodes CASSSYRWTLRDEQFF. The chain has TRBV6-5 and TRBJ2-1; perhaps TRBD2 as D (5 bases). The CDR3 is made up of 16 amino acids. V was clipped by 4 bases and J by 8 bases, with 21 bases between them. Looked up from germline, CDR1 is MNHEY and CDR2 is SVGAGI.

This sequence joins TRBV28 and TRBJ1-2, with TRBD1 matching over 8 bases. This CDR3 has 12 residues. Germline-derived CDR1 and CDR2 are MDHEN and SYDVKM. The trim removed 5 bases at V and 12 bases at J, leaving 8 bases unmatched. The CDR3 is CASSLTDRADTF. The DNA of the CDR3 is TGTGCCAGCAGTCTGACGGACAGGGCGGACACCTTC.

This clonotype was detected once. The chain joins TRBV28 to TRBJ2-7; 7 positions agree with TRBD1. This CDR3 contains 15 residues. Germline CDR1 and CDR2: MDHEN and SYDVKM. V gave up 5 bases and J gave up 1 base; unmatched junction bases: 8. The CDR3 bases are TGTGCCAGCAGTGCCGCGACGGACAGGTCCTACGAGCAGTACTTC. It is translated as CASSAATDRSYEQYF.

The genes are TRBV7-9 and TRBJ2-5, with D hard to call. Trimming cost V 0 bases and J 5 bases, with 7 bases left between them. The CDR3 has 13 residues. CDR1 is SEHNR, CDR2 FQNEAQ, per germline (reference sequence). CDR3 protein: CASSLAPSETQYF. For the CDR3, the DNA is TGTGCCAGCAGCTTAGCCCCATCGGAGACCCAGTACTTC.

The CDR3, as DNA: TGTGCCAGCAGCAGGGGAGAGAACACTGAAGCTTTCTTT. Translating it yields CASSRGENTEAFF. The genes are TRBV6-1 and TRBJ1-1; maybe TRBD1 (6 bases). This CDR3 spans 13 amino acids. The germline gives CDR1 MNHNS, CDR2 SASEGT. V was shortened by 6 bases and J by 1 base, with 9 bases between the two germline ends.

J is TRBJ1-6 and V is TRBV19, with 7 bases that match TRBD1. The CDR3 totals 17 residues. Germline V gene sequence: CDR1 LNHDA, CDR2 SQIVND (reference sequence). The V gene end was trimmed by 8 bases and the J gene end by 4 bases; junction bases not matched to a gene: 14. The CDR3 DNA is TGTGCCAGTCTGGACAGGTTCGCGATTGGGTATAATTCACCCCTCCACTTT. Translation: CASLDRFAIGYNSPLHF. The whole variable domain, filled in from reference TRBV19 and TRBJ1-6, reads DGGITQSPKYLFRKEGQNVTLSCEQNLNHDAMYWYRQDPGQGLRLIYYSQIVNDFQKGDIAEGYSVSREKKESFPLTVTSAQKNPTAFYLCASLDRFAIGYNSPLHFGNGTRLTVT.

The chain recombines TRBV11-2 with TRBJ1-2; D may be TRBD1 (5 bases). The CDR3 loop spans 14 amino acids. Trimming shortened V by 4 bases and J by 0 bases, and 9 bases separated the two germline ends. In germline, CDR1 is SGHAT, CDR2 FQNNGV. The CDR3 coding sequence is TGTGCCAGCAGCTCTACAGGATCTAACTATGGCTACACCTTC. Its protein product is CASSSTGSNYGYTF.

This clonotype was counted a few times. The chain is built from TRBV20-1 and TRBJ2-7; a possible D gene is TRBD1 (6 bases). Trimming took 6 bases from V and 7 from J, leaving 22 bases between them. Germline V lookup: CDR1 DFQATT, CDR2 SNEGSKA (reference sequence). The CDR3 totals 14 residues. The CDR3 sequence: CSALTRQELGEQYF. The CDR3 DNA sequence: TGCAGTGCCCTAACTCGACAGGAGTTGGGGGAGCAGTACTTC.

The CDR3 region has the DNA TGTGCCACGACATACACCGGGGAGCTGTTTTTT. Its translation: CATTYTGELFF. The genes are TRBV6-1 and TRBJ2-2; D remains ambiguous. V was trimmed by 10 bases and J by 3 bases, leaving 6 bases between them. This CDR3 is built from 11 residues. Germline-derived CDR1 and CDR2 are MNHNS and SASEGT.

V gene TRBV4-1 combines with J gene TRBJ1-2; TRBD1 matches at 7 bases. Germline CDR1 is MGHRA and CDR2 is YSYEKL. Trimming at V came to 1 base and at J to 7 bases, leaving 18 bases not matched to a gene. The length of the CDR3 is 18 residues. CDR3 sequence: CASSQAGTASLQGSGYTF. CDR3 DNA: TGCGCCAGCAGCCAAGCCGGGACAGCGAGCCTCCAGGGAAGTGGCTACACCTTC.

This chain links TRBV18 with TRBJ1-6, with TRBD1 matching 7 bases. Germline V lookup: CDR1 KGHSH, CDR2 LQKENI. Unmatched junction bases numbered 6, after V lost 6 bases and J lost 7 bases. The CDR3 sequence is 14 residues long. The CDR3 nucleotides read TGTGCCAGCTCGACAGGGTCCGAAAATTCACCCCTCCACTTT. Its translation: CASSTGSENSPLHF.

The rearrangement links TRBV7-3 to TRBJ2-2; the match to TRBD1 covers 9 bases. The J segment lost 7 bases and the V segment lost 4 bases, leaving 4 bases of the junction unmatched. The CDR3 extends over 14 amino acids. Germline CDR1 reads SGHTA; CDR2 reads FQGTGA. This CDR3 is CASSSQGAVGELFF. The CDR3 DNA reads as TGTGCCAGCAGCTCACAGGGGGCTGTCGGGGAGCTGTTTTTT.

The chain links TRBV27 to TRBJ1-2; 9 bases are shared with TRBD1. This CDR3 spans 17 amino acids. Germline V gene data show CDR1 as MNHEY and CDR2 as SMNVEV (reference sequence). The V segment lost 5 bases and the J segment 8 bases; nucleotides outside the gene matches: 18. The CDR3 sequence is CASSPTNTGGLEGGYTF. The CDR3 coding sequence is TGTGCCAGCAGTCCAACCAACACAGGGGGCCTTGAGGGGGGCTACACCTTC.

V and J are TRBV6-1 and TRBJ1-5; D remains ambiguous. Germline V gives CDR1 MNHNS, CDR2 SASEGT. The V and J ends lost 6 bases and 7 bases respectively, with 7 bases between them. This CDR3 has 11 residues. The CDR3 DNA reads as TGTGCCAGCAGGAATCAGCAGCCCCAGCATTTT. Translation gives CASRNQQPQHF.

This chain connects TRBV7-8 to TRBJ1-1, with unresolved D. Germline values: CDR1 SGHVS, CDR2 FQNEAQ. The CDR3 sequence is 13 residues long. Trimming cost V 4 bases and J 5 bases, with 11 bases left between them. The CDR3 DNA reads as TGTGCCAGCAGCTCTCTTTGGGTGACTGAAGCTTTCTTT. It yields the protein CASSSLWVTEAFF.